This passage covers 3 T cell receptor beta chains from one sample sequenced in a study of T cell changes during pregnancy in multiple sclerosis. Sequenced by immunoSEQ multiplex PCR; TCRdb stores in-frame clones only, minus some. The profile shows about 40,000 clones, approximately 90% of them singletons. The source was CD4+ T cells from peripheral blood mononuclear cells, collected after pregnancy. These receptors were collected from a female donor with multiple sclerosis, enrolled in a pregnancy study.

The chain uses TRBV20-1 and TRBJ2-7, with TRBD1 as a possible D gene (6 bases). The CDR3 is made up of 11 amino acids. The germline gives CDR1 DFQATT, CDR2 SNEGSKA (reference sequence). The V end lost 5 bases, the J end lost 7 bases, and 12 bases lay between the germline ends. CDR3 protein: CSASTTGEQYF. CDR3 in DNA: TGCAGTGCTTCTACTACAGGGGAGCAGTACTTC.

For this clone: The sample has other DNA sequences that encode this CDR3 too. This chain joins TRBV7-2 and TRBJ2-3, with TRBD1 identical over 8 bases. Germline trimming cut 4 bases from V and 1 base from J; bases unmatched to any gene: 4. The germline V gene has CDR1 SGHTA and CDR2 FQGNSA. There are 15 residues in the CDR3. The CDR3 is CASSSTGVGTDTQYF. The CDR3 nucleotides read TGTGCCAGCAGCTCGACAGGGGTGGGCACAGATACGCAGTATTTT.

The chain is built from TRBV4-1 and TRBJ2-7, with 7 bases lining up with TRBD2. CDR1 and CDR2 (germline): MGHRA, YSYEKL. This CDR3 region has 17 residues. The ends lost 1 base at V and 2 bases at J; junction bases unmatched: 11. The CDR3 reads CASSQGGDYSLTYEQYF. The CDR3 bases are TGCGCCAGCAGCCAAGGGGGGGACTATTCCCTTACCTACGAGCAGTACTTC.